What follows are 4 T cell receptor beta chains derived from one specimen sequenced in a study of cytomegalovirus exposure and HLA in healthy donors. PCR involved 60 Vbeta and 13 Jbeta primers. Only in-frame clones appear in the TCRdb table, and some are missing; sequencing was by immunoSEQ multiplex PCR. The data show roughly 200,000 clones, roughly 85% seen once. The sequenced material came from PBMCs. The source is a woman aged 40 to 50 in good health and CMV-seronegative.

This clone was counted once. The genes are TRBV5-8 and TRBJ1-5; 11 nucleotides align to TRBD1. Losses at the gene ends were 3 bases for V and 5 bases for J; bases not matched to a gene: 16. Germline CDR1 reads SGHTS; CDR2 reads YDEGEE. CDR3 length: 19 amino acids. This chain's CDR3 is CASSSIRDRGTRSHQPQHF. The CDR3 bases are TGTGCCAGCAGCTCCATCCGGGACAGGGGGACGAGGTCCCATCAGCCCCAGCATTTT. The variable domain in full, with the rest retrieved from reference TRBV5-8 and TRBJ1-5, is EAGVTQSPTHLIKTRGQQATLRCSPISGHTSVYWYQQALGLGLQFLLWYDEGEERNRGNFPPRFSGRQFPNYSSELNVNALELEDSALYLCASSSIRDRGTRSHQPQHFGDGTRLSIL.

V usage is TRBV15 and J usage is TRBJ2-2; 7 bases align to TRBD1. Per germline, CDR1 LNHNV and CDR2 YYDKDF (reference sequence). V shed 3 bases, J shed 0 bases, and the junction held 4 bases outside the gene matches. The CDR3 is 16 amino acids. For the CDR3, the DNA is TGTGCCACCAGCAGTTCCGGGACAGCGAACACCGGGGAGCTGTTTTTT. This encodes CATSSSGTANTGELFF.

This clone was seen only a few times. V usage is TRBV30 and J usage is TRBJ1-4; 8 bases match TRBD1. V lost 8 bases to trimming and J lost 7 bases; unmatched junction nucleotides: 6. From germline, CDR1 is GTSNPN and CDR2 SVGIG (reference sequence). The CDR3 spans 12 residues. The CDR3 coding sequence is TGTGCCCAAGCGGGACAGGCTGAAAAACTGTTTTTT. This encodes CAQAGQAEKLFF.

The rearrangement links TRBV30 to TRBJ1-6; TRBD1 matches 9 bases. The CDR3 is made up of 16 amino acids. V lost 0 bases to trimming and J lost 7 bases; unmatched junction nucleotides: 7. Germline V gene lookup returns CDR1 GTSNPN and CDR2 SVGIG (reference sequence). CDR3 sequence reads: CAWSVWVGTGNSPLHF. For the CDR3, the DNA is TGTGCCTGGAGTGTATGGGTAGGGACAGGGAATTCACCCCTCCACTTT.